These 21 T cell receptor beta chains originate from one sample sequenced in a study of cytomegalovirus exposure and HLA in healthy donors. The assay was immunoSEQ multiplex PCR, and TCRdb's table has in-frame clones only and misses some. In the table there are 200,000 to 250,000 clones, 87% of which are singletons. The sequencing sample was made of PBMCs. These receptors were obtained from a man aged 18 to 29 in good health and CMV-seronegative.

V is TRBV7-2 and J is TRBJ2-3; maybe TRBD1 (6 bases). Germline assignment: CDR1 SGHTA and CDR2 FQGNSA. Between the trimmed V and J ends, which lost 5 bases and 8 bases, there was a span of 11 bases. The CDR3 length is 12 residues. CDR3 sequence: CASSIQGGTQYF. CDR3 DNA: TGTGCCAGCAGCATACAAGGGGGTACGCAGTATTTT.

The V gene is TRBV5-1, the J gene TRBJ1-4; TRBD1 aligns across 8 bases. V was pared by 2 bases and J by 7 bases, with 4 bases of the junction left unmatched. The CDR3 contains 14 residues. CDR1 is SGHRS, CDR2 YFSETQ, per germline. The CDR3 region has the DNA TGCGCCAGCAGCTTCGACAGGGGTGGTGAAAAACTGTTTTTT. Translation gives CASSFDRGGEKLFF.

The chain is built from TRBV5-1 and TRBJ2-1, with D possibly TRBD1 on 6 matching bases. The CDR3 totals 14 residues. In germline, CDR1 is SGHRS, CDR2 YFSETQ. With 2 bases removed from V and 9 bases from J, the gap between germline ends came to 15 bases. CDR3 bases: TGCGCCAGCAGCTTACAACAGGGTGAAAGTGAGCAGTTCTTC. It is translated as CASSLQQGESEQFF.

The chain carries TRBV28 and TRBJ2-7; D perhaps matches TRBD1 (5 bases). Germline loops: CDR1 MDHEN, CDR2 SYDVKM. This CDR3 has 13 residues. V lost 6 bases, J lost 2 bases, and 11 bases lay in between. The CDR3 DNA is TGTGCCAGCAGCACCGACAGAACCTACGAGCAGTACTTC. Its translation: CASSTDRTYEQYF.

This clone appeared once. This chain connects TRBV5-1 to TRBJ2-2, with D tentatively TRBD1 (6 bases). Trimming removed 0 bases from V and 4 bases from J, with 13 bases in between. Germline V gene sequence: CDR1 SGHRS, CDR2 YFSETQ. The CDR3 contains 16 residues. The CDR3 loop reads CASSLALRGGTGELFF. The CDR3 nucleotides are TGCGCCAGCAGCTTGGCTCTCCGAGGGGGCACCGGGGAGCTGTTTTTT.

The V and J genes are TRBV7-9 and TRBJ2-3; 7 bases map to TRBD2. Germline CDR1 is SEHNR and CDR2 is FQNEAQ (reference sequence). This CDR3 has 14 residues. Losses at the gene ends were 4 bases for V and 6 bases for J; bases not matched to a gene: 7. The CDR3 sequence is CASSWGGDSDTQYF. CDR3 bases: TGTGCCAGCAGCTGGGGGGGTGATTCGGATACGCAGTATTTT.

J is TRBJ2-1 and V is TRBV9, with TRBD2 matching over 10 bases. CDR1 and CDR2 (germline): SGDLS, YYNGEE. V trimming: 7 bases; J trimming: 3 bases; junction bases outside the gene matches: 7. This CDR3 comprises 15 residues. CDR3 nucleotide sequence: TGTGCCAGCGGAAATACTAGCGGGAACTACAATGAGCAGTTCTTC. It codes for CASGNTSGNYNEQFF.

The genes are TRBV5-1 and TRBJ2-7; 7 bases map to TRBD2. The junction had 8 bases not matched to a gene; V was cut back by 0 bases and J by 5 bases. The CDR3 has 15 residues. Looked up from germline, CDR1 is SGHRS and CDR2 is YFSETQ. In DNA form, the CDR3 reads TGCGCCAGCAGCTTGGGGGGGACTACTAGTCACGAGCAGTACTTC. It yields the protein CASSLGGTTSHEQYF.

This clone has only a few counts. The DNA of the CDR3 is TGTGCCAGCAGCCAACAGGCTCCCAACTACGAGCAGTACTTC. It specifies CASSQQAPNYEQYF. V is TRBV6-6 and J is TRBJ2-7; possibly TRBD1 for D (5 bases). CDR3 length equals 14 residues. Trimming removed 6 bases from V and 3 bases from J, with 15 bases in between. Looked up from germline, CDR1 is MNHNY and CDR2 is SVGAGI (reference sequence).

J is TRBJ2-1 and V is TRBV4-2; D uncertain. V shed 0 bases and J shed 8 bases, with 5 bases lying between them. From germline, CDR1 is LGHNA and CDR2 YNFKEQ. This CDR3 contains 12 residues. Here the CDR3 reads CASSQDRDEQFF. The CDR3 region has the DNA TGTGCCAGCAGCCAAGATAGAGATGAGCAGTTCTTC.

The V call is TRBV4-3, the J call TRBJ1-5; TRBD1 agrees at 7 bases. V shed 0 bases, J shed 3 bases, and the junction held 5 bases outside the gene matches. Germline V gene lookup returns CDR1 LGHNA and CDR2 YSLEER. This CDR3 has 16 amino acids. CDR3 in DNA: TGCGCCAGCAGCCAAGAATGGGGACAGTTCAATCAGCCCCAGCATTTT. Translation: CASSQEWGQFNQPQHF.

The chain has TRBV29-1 and TRBJ1-3, with TRBD1 identical over 7 bases. Germline V gives CDR1 SQVTM, CDR2 ANQGSEA. This CDR3 is 12 amino acids long. V lost 6 bases, J lost 3 bases, and 2 bases stayed unmatched. CDR3: CSVTGDGNTIYF. In nucleotides, the CDR3 is TGCAGCGTCACAGGGGATGGAAACACCATATATTTT.

V is TRBV2 and J is TRBJ2-5, with 9 bases lining up with TRBD1. The CDR3 is made up of 16 amino acids. CDR1 SNHLY and CDR2 FYNNEI come from the germline V gene. With V trimmed by 6 bases and J by 7 bases, 15 bases remained unmatched. CDR3 amino acids: CASRHTIGTGKRTQYF. The CDR3 DNA reads TGTGCCAGCAGACACACGATCGGGACAGGGAAACGGACCCAGTACTTC. Variable domain in full (rest from reference TRBV2 and TRBJ2-5): EPEVTQTPSHQVTQMGQEVILRCVPISNHLYFYWYRQILGQKVEFLVSFYNNEISEKSEIFDDQFSVERPDGSNFTLKIRSTKLEDSAMYFCASRHTIGTGKRTQYFGPGTRLLVL.

This clone turned up a few times. V usage is TRBV11-2 and J usage is TRBJ2-7; possibly TRBD1 for D (6 bases). Germline V lookup: CDR1 SGHAT, CDR2 FQNNGV. V lost 9 bases, J lost 0 bases, and 12 bases lay in between. This CDR3 has 13 amino acids. CDR3 sequence reads: CASSRGSSYEQYF. In DNA form, the CDR3 reads TGTGCCAGTTCTAGGGGGAGCTCCTACGAGCAGTACTTC.

This chain connects TRBV5-1 to TRBJ1-1; D is unclear. V dropped 4 bases and J dropped 2 bases, with 9 bases sitting between them. CDR1 SGHRS and CDR2 YFSETQ come from the germline V gene. This CDR3 region has 13 residues. CDR3 in DNA: TGCGCCAGCAGCCTTACAGTTAACACTGAAGCTTTCTTT. It specifies CASSLTVNTEAFF.

The chain carries TRBV27 and TRBJ2-2; perhaps TRBD1 as D (5 bases). The CDR3 is 11 residues long. V shed 8 bases and J shed 8 bases, with 9 bases lying between them. From germline, CDR1 is MNHEY and CDR2 SMNVEV (reference sequence). CDR3 region: CASQGFGELFF. CDR3 sequence (DNA): TGTGCCAGCCAGGGATTTGGGGAGCTGTTTTTT.

The rearrangement links TRBV19 to TRBJ1-5; TRBD1 might be the D (5 bases). V was cut by 10 bases and J by 5 bases, with 18 bases left in between. In germline, CDR1 is LNHDA, CDR2 SQIVND (reference sequence). The length of the CDR3 is 14 residues. The CDR3 spells CATRSIQGHQPQHF. The DNA for the CDR3 is TGTGCCACCCGATCGATCCAGGGCCATCAGCCCCAGCATTTT.

This chain joins TRBV4-2 and TRBJ1-6, with D unresolved. V lost 0 bases and J 12 bases, leaving 15 bases between the germline ends. This CDR3 region has 15 residues. CDR1 LGHNA and CDR2 YNFKEQ come from the germline V gene. The CDR3 coding sequence is TGTGCCAGCAGCCAAGAGGAGTCGGGGAGAGGACCCCTCCACTTT. Its translation is CASSQEESGRGPLHF.

This chain joins TRBV18 and TRBJ1-1; D uncertain. The CDR3 covers 13 residues. Germline-derived CDR1 and CDR2 are KGHSH and LQKENI. Trimming removed 3 bases from V and 0 bases from J, with 5 bases in between. CDR3 sequence reads: CASSPDMNTEAFF. In DNA, the CDR3 is TGTGCCAGCTCACCCGACATGAACACTGAAGCTTTCTTT.

V and J are TRBV5-4 and TRBJ2-7; 7 bases are a match to TRBD1. The germline CDR1 and CDR2 sequences are SGHNT and YYREEE (reference sequence). The CDR3 contains 17 residues. After removal of 3 bases from V and 5 bases from J, the junction contained 17 bases not matched to a gene. The CDR3, as DNA: TGTGCCAGCAGCTCCCAACAGGGGCCCAGCCGCCTTGACGAGCAGTACTTC. Its protein is CASSSQQGPSRLDEQYF.

V usage is TRBV11-3 and J usage is TRBJ2-2; 7 positions match TRBD2. The junction had 10 bases not matched to a gene; V was cut back by 5 bases and J by 1 base. Germline lookup yields CDR1 SGHNT and CDR2 YENEEA. The CDR3 spans 17 residues. The CDR3 DNA sequence: TGTGCCAGCAGCCCAGGGAGACTAGCCCAGAACACCGGGGAGCTGTTTTTT. Its protein is CASSPGRLAQNTGELFF.